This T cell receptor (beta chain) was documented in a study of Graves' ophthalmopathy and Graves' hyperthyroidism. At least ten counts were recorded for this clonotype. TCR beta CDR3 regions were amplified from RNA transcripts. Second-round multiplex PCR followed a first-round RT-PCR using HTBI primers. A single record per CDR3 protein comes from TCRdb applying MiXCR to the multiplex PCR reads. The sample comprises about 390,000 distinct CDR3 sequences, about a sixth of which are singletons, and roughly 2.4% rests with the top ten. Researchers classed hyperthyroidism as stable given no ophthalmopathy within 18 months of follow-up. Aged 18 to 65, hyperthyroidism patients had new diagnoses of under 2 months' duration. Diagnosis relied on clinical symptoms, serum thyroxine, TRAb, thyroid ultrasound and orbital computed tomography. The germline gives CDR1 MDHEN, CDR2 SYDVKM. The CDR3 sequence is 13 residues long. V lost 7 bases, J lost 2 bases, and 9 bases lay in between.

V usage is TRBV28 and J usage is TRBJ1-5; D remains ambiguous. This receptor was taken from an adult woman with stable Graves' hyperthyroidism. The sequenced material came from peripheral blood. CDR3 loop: CASTPQGNQPQHF. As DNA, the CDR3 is TGTGCCAGCACCCCTCAGGGCAATCAGCCCCAGCATTTT.